Following are 8 T cell receptor beta chains from one sample sequenced in a study of long-term antiretroviral therapy in people with HIV (dated by TCRdb to between 2020 and 2023). The immunoSEQ hsTCRB v3.0 assay was used at survey level resolution for TRB variable region sequencing. TCRdb holds this immuneACCESS table with in-frame rearrangements only. Some clones are missing; in checked studies, unresolved V genes explain under half, and the rest has no known cause. The sample table shows 20,000 to 25,000 clones, and around nine tenths are seen once. The ten most abundant clones make up 6.4% of the sample. The sequenced sample was unsorted PBMCs, obtained 0.6 years after starting antiretroviral therapy. Receptor source: a man between 60 and 75 years old with HIV.

This clone was picked up a small number of times. V is TRBV19 and J is TRBJ2-7; tentatively, D is TRBD1 (6 bases). There are 15 residues in the CDR3. CDR1 LNHDA and CDR2 SQIVND come from the germline V gene (reference sequence). Trimming took off 3 bases at V and 5 bases at J, with 17 bases between the two ends. CDR3 sequence: CASSIAPAQGDEQYF. CDR3 coding DNA: TGTGCCAGTAGTATCGCCCCGGCACAGGGAGACGAGCAGTACTTC.

V gene TRBV7-2 combines with J gene TRBJ2-1; 10 bases are a match to TRBD2. After removal of 2 bases from V and 7 bases from J, the junction contained 8 bases not matched to a gene. The CDR3 covers 16 residues. In germline, CDR1 is SGHTA, CDR2 FQGNSA. The CDR3 spells CASSLRLAGERNEQFF. The CDR3 coding sequence is TGTGCCAGCAGCTTACGACTAGCGGGCGAAAGGAATGAGCAGTTCTTC.

The chain joins TRBV5-4 to TRBJ2-1; TRBD1 might be the D (5 bases). The V end lost 1 base, the J end lost 8 bases, and 7 bases lay between the germline ends. This CDR3 comprises 12 residues. Germline loops: CDR1 SGHNT, CDR2 YYREEE (reference sequence). DNA of the CDR3: TGTGCCAGCAGCTTGCGCAGGGATGAGCAGTTCTTC. This gives the protein CASSLRRDEQFF.

This clone was seen once. The gene calls are TRBV4-2 and TRBJ1-5; D is unclear. The CDR3 is made up of 14 amino acids. The germline V gene has CDR1 LGHNA and CDR2 YNFKEQ. Between the trimmed V and J ends, which lost 4 bases and 3 bases, there was a span of 10 bases. CDR3 sequence (DNA): TGTGCCAGCAGCCCCCTTGGAAACAATCAGCCCCAGCATTTT. Amino acids: CASSPLGNNQPQHF.

V usage is TRBV6-5 and J usage is TRBJ1-1; D is uncertain. V was shortened by 4 bases and J by 5 bases, with 14 bases between the two germline ends. The CDR3 length is 14 residues. The germline gives CDR1 MNHEY, CDR2 SVGAGI. The CDR3 DNA sequence: TGTGCCAGCAGTTCACCGAGTCCAATGACTGAAGCTTTCTTT. Amino acids: CASSSPSPMTEAFF.

In its sample, this clone was seen once. The chain has TRBV7-9 and TRBJ1-1; D remains ambiguous. This CDR3 spans 13 amino acids. Germline V lookup: CDR1 SEHNR, CDR2 FQNEAQ (reference sequence). Trimming shortened V by 1 base and J by 1 base, and 4 bases separated the two germline ends. CDR3: CASSLDTNTEAFF. Written as DNA, the CDR3 is TGTGCCAGCAGCTTAGACACGAACACTGAAGCTTTCTTT.

The genes are TRBV10-3 and TRBJ2-7; D gene ambiguous. Germline V lookup: CDR1 ENHRY, CDR2 SYGVKD. The CDR3 is 14 amino acids. V was clipped by 4 bases and J by 1 base, with 11 bases between them. The CDR3 protein is CAISASPLSYEQYF. In DNA form, the CDR3 reads TGTGCCATCAGTGCCAGTCCCTTATCCTACGAGCAGTACTTC.

This sequence joins TRBV19 and TRBJ2-3; the match to TRBD2 covers 10 bases. The CDR3 covers 16 residues. CDR1 and CDR2 (germline): LNHDA, SQIVND (reference sequence). The V gene end was trimmed by 4 bases and the J gene end by 2 bases; junction bases not matched to a gene: 6. The chain's CDR3 is CASSTRTSGYTDTQYF. CDR3 DNA sequence: TGTGCCAGTAGTACCCGGACTAGCGGTTACACAGATACGCAGTATTTT.